The entry that follows covers one TCR beta chain sequence. Without the conserved terminal phenylalanine or tryptophan, this CDR3 likely stems from a read error. CDR1 SGHRS and CDR2 YFSETQ come from the germline V gene. The CDR3 is 16 amino acids. The data were taken from a study of tumor-infiltrating lymphocytes in primary liver carcinoma. Total RNA amounting to roughly 450 ng was the source from which TCR beta cDNA was made with a constant-region primer. Libraries of TCR beta came from three nested multiplex PCR rounds with slightly modified ARM-PCR. TRBV1-TRBV30 forward and Cbeta reverse primers drove the first two approximately 10-cycle rounds. From the multiplex PCR reads, TCRdb called clonotypes with MiXCR, one entry per CDR3 protein. This sample yields fewer than 110,000 distinct CDR3 sequences, of which about 70% are seen a single time; 9% to 15% belongs to the top ten. Taking about 20-31 mg of unsorted bulk tissue, the authors co-extracted RNA and DNA.

Sample: liver tumor tissue from sampling region 2. Subset in this sample: tumor region T2, inferior pole. The sequence was collected from a woman aged 55-70 years with primary liver carcinoma and hepatitis B virus infection. The rearrangement uses TRBV5-1 and TRBJ2-7; TRBD1 matches at 9 bases. The chain's CDR3 is CASSLDGQGLAYGQYI. The CDR3 DNA is TGCGCCAGCAGCTTGGATGGACAGGGGTTGGCCTACGGGCAGTACATC.